The T cell receptor beta chain under discussion was sequenced for a study of identifying expanded T cells in peripheral blood. Study outcomes and limitations: Differentially abundant clones: about 1.2 between replicates, roughly 16 at 2 to 3 weeks, more than 18 at four.

CDR3 length: 16 amino acids. Trimming cost V 6 bases and J 5 bases, with 20 bases left between them. CDR1 and CDR2 (germline): MDHEN, SYDVKM. The assay was immunoSEQ multiplex PCR, and TCRdb's table has in-frame clones only and misses some. The repertoire holds tens of thousands of clones, with 70% to 90% as singletons. A word on this clone: Its target is unknown.

The rearrangement joins TRBV28 to TRBJ2-1, with D perhaps assigned TRBD1 or TRBD2 (5 bases each). The TCR was taken from a person aged 18-70 years in good health. Sequenced: blood. Here the CDR3 DNA reads TGTGCCAGCAGAAAAACACTGTGGGGGTTAGACAATGAGCAGTTCTTC. Amino acid sequence: CASRKTLWGLDNEQFF.